These T cell receptor beta chains were read from a single sample in a study of blood T cell repertoires in COVID-19. Clones were sequenced by immunoSEQ multiplex PCR, and TCRdb holds only the in-frame ones, with some missing. The sample consists of 200,000 to 300,000 clones, more than 75% of them appearing once. Sequenced: peripheral blood. These receptors all stem from a woman aged 40 to 49 who had recovered from COVID-19. Both conserved end residues are part of each CDR3. Clone size is given for some rows only: seen once, a few or many times, or a class if the clone is expanded.

v_gene: TRBV10-3; abundance: .; j_gene: TRBJ1-1; CDR3aa: CAISDRDRGFMNTEAFF
v_gene: TRBV7-9; abundance: .; j_gene: TRBJ1-2; CDR3aa: CASSLTGGGPYGYTF
v_gene: TRBV4-1; abundance: .; j_gene: TRBJ1-5; CDR3aa: CASSQEGRYNQPQHF
v_gene: TRBV6-6; abundance: .; j_gene: TRBJ1-2; CDR3aa: CASSYSGRSYGYTF
v_gene: TRBV29-1; abundance: many; j_gene: TRBJ1-4; CDR3aa: CSVGSRVEAEKLFF
v_gene: TRBV5-8; abundance: .; j_gene: TRBJ1-5; CDR3aa: CASSLGQDPNQPQHF
v_gene: TRBV11-2; abundance: .; j_gene: TRBJ1-1; CDR3aa: CASSFRGYTEAFF
v_gene: TRBV15; abundance: .; j_gene: TRBJ2-2; CDR3aa: CATSRGMRPTFTGELFF
v_gene: TRBV24-1; abundance: .; j_gene: TRBJ2-3; CDR3aa: CATSDPQGSGTDTQYF
v_gene: TRBV27; abundance: .; j_gene: TRBJ2-2; CDR3aa: CASSLPGTGELFF
v_gene: TRBV27; abundance: once; j_gene: TRBJ2-7; CDR3aa: CASSFLGTGPYEQYF
v_gene: TRBV3-1/TRBV3-2; abundance: .; j_gene: TRBJ2-5; CDR3aa: CASSQVGTEDLETQYF
v_gene: TRBV28; abundance: .; j_gene: TRBJ1-4; CDR3aa: CASTQAEKLFF
v_gene: TRBV7-6; abundance: few; j_gene: TRBJ1-2; CDR3aa: CASSARPGGSSGGYTF
v_gene: TRBV5-1; abundance: .; j_gene: TRBJ1-1; CDR3aa: CASSLDLSRGTEAFF
v_gene: TRBV27; abundance: few; j_gene: TRBJ1-4; CDR3aa: CASRFTGTGREKLFF
v_gene: TRBV5-1; abundance: .; j_gene: TRBJ1-3; CDR3aa: CASSLFPGQGNTIYF
v_gene: TRBV4-1; abundance: .; j_gene: TRBJ2-5; CDR3aa: CASSQDWDSKRTQYF
v_gene: TRBV3-1/TRBV3-2; abundance: .; j_gene: TRBJ2-5; CDR3aa: CASSPRLAGETQYF
v_gene: TRBV7-9; abundance: .; j_gene: TRBJ1-5; CDR3aa: CASSSGALAQPQHF
v_gene: TRBV3-1/TRBV3-2; abundance: .; j_gene: TRBJ2-5; CDR3aa: CASSPRLAGGQETQYF
v_gene: TRBV7-3; abundance: .; j_gene: TRBJ2-1; CDR3aa: CASSLVPDYRVSYNEQFF
v_gene: TRBV30; abundance: .; j_gene: TRBJ1-1; CDR3aa: CAWSPNQGAEAFF
v_gene: TRBV11-2; abundance: .; j_gene: TRBJ2-7; CDR3aa: CASSFWGPPSYEQYF
v_gene: TRBV7-3; abundance: .; j_gene: TRBJ2-3; CDR3aa: CASRPSGASTDTQYF
v_gene: TRBV13; abundance: .; j_gene: TRBJ1-1; CDR3aa: CASSYSRDRGLNTEAFF
v_gene: TRBV18; abundance: .; j_gene: TRBJ1-1; CDR3aa: CASSRMGRGPEAFF